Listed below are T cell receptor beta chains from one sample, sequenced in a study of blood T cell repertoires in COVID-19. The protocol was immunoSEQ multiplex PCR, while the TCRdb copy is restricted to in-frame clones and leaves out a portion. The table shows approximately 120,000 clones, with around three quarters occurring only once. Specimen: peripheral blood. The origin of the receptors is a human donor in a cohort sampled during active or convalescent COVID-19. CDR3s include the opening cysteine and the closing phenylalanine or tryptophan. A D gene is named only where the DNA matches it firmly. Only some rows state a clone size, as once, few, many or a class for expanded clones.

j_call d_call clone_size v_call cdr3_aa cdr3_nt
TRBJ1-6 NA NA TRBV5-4 CASSLKGGSPLHF TGTGCCAGCAGCTTGAAGGGAGGATCACCCCTCCACTTT
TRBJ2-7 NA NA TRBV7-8 CASSLTGYEQYF TGTGCCAGCAGCTTAACGGGCTACGAGCAGTACTTC
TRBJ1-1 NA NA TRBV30 CALSRQQNTEAFF TGTGCCCTATCGAGACAACAGAACACTGAAGCTTTCTTT
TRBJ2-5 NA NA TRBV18 CASSPYRQETQYF TGTGCCAGCTCACCCTACAGGCAAGAGACCCAGTACTTC
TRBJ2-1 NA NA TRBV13 CASSKGVAAPYNEQFF TGTGCCAGCAGCAAGGGGGTGGCGGCCCCCTACAATGAGCAGTTCTTC
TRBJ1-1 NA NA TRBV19 CASSRGHQLNTEAFF TGTGCCAGTAGTAGAGGGCACCAATTAAACACTGAAGCTTTCTTT
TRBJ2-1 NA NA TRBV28 CASSYRESVYNEQFF TGTGCCAGCAGTTACAGGGAATCAGTCTACAATGAGCAGTTCTTC
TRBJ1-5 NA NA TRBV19 CASRWGGNYQPQHF TGTGCCAGTCGATGGGGGGGCAATTATCAGCCCCAGCATTTT
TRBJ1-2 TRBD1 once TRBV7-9 CASSLILWDSRSVDYGYTF TGTGCCAGCAGCTTAATTTTGTGGGACAGCCGGTCGGTGGACTATGGCTACACCTTC
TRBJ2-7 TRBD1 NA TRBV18 CASSLGQGFHEQYF TGTGCCAGCTCACTTGGACAGGGCTTCCACGAGCAGTACTTC
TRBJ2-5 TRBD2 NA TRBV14 CASSQSGTGKETQYF TGTGCCAGCAGCCAGAGCGGGACTGGTAAAGAGACCCAGTACTTC
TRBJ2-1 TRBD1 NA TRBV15 CATSTGTAYNEQFF TGTGCCACCAGCACAGGGACAGCCTACAATGAGCAGTTCTTC
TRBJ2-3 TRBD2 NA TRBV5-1 CASYSGGYMDTQYF TGCGCCAGCTATAGCGGGGGTTACATGGATACGCAGTATTTT
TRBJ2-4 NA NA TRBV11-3 CASSKRDLINPLAKNIQYF TGTGCCAGCAGCAAACGGGACTTGATTAATCCCTTAGCCAAAAACATTCAGTACTTC
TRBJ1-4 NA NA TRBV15 CATSRVGGAINEKLFF TGTGCCACCAGCAGAGTGGGAGGGGCTATTAATGAAAAACTGTTTTTT
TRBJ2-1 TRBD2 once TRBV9 CARRISGTSGYNEQFF TGTGCCAGACGAATATCCGGGACTAGCGGTTACAATGAGCAGTTCTTC
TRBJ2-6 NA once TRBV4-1 CASSQGGAESSGANVLTF TGCGCCAGCAGCCAAGGCGGGGCAGAAAGCTCTGGGGCCAACGTCCTGACTTTC
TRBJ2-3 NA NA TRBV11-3 CASSPRDLALDTDTQYF TGTGCCAGCAGCCCGAGAGATCTCGCACTTGACACAGATACGCAGTATTTT
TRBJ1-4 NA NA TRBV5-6 CASSSLAGATNEKLFF TGTGCCAGCAGCTCGTTGGCAGGGGCAACTAATGAAAAACTGTTTTTT
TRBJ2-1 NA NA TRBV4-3 CASSQDGASYNEQFF TGCGCCAGCAGCCAAGATGGGGCCAGCTACAATGAGCAGTTCTTC
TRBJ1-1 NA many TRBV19 CASSPPGIAEAFF TGTGCCAGTAGTCCCCCGGGGATTGCTGAAGCTTTCTTT
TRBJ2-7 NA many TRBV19 CASSLQGPYEQYF TGTGCCAGTAGTCTACAGGGACCCTACGAGCAGTACTTC
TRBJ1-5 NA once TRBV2 CASSGSVGGNQPQHF TGTGCCAGCAGTGGGTCGGTTGGAGGTAATCAGCCCCAGCATTTT
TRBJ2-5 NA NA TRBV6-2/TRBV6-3 CASSYSRFSPLRTQYF TGTGCCAGCAGTTACTCGAGGTTCAGCCCGTTGAGGACCCAGTACTTC
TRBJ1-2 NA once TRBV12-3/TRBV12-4 CASSREGNGYTF TGTGCCAGCAGTAGGGAGGGGAATGGCTACACCTTC
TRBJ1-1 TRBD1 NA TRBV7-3 CASSLNRGTTEAFF TGTGCCAGCAGCTTAAACAGGGGTACAACTGAAGCTTTCTTT
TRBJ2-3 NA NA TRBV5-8 CASSLVTGDTQYF TGTGCCAGCAGCTTGGTCACAGGTGATACGCAGTATTTT
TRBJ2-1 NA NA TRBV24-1 CATQGHPGGEQFF TGTGCCACCCAGGGGCACCCGGGGGGTGAGCAGTTCTTC
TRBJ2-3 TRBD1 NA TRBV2 CASSRQGARDTQYF TGTGCCAGCAGCAGACAGGGGGCTCGAGATACGCAGTATTTT